The 11 T cell receptor beta chains in this list originate from one sample, sequenced in a study of blood T cells in healthy people across ages (dated by TCRdb to about 2015). Libraries were built with 5' RACE. Sequencing used an Illumina HiSeq 2500. A second PCR of about 7 to 12 cycles was performed with a sample-barcoded 5' primer and a J-beta primer mix. Using fastp trimming at Q25 and MiXCR clonotype assembly, TCRdb reanalyzed the public sequencing data and kept in-frame beta chains. Rows are combined by CDR3 protein, so each entry shows the most common genes and DNA. Recorded for this sample are about 1.8 million distinct CDR3 sequences; around half of them occurred a single time. The ten largest account for roughly 2.1% of the sample. Sequenced input: blood. The source is a middle-aged woman in good health.

The gene calls are TRBV6-1 and TRBJ2-1, with unresolved D. Trimming shortened V by 3 bases and J by 0 bases, and 15 bases separated the two germline ends. CDR1 and CDR2 from the germline V gene are MNHNS and SASEGT. This CDR3 contains 17 residues. CDR3 DNA: TGTGCCAGCAGTGATTTCTACAGTCCAAGCTCCTACAATGAGCAGTTCTTC. Amino acid sequence: CASSDFYSPSSYNEQFF.

This chain joins TRBV4-2 and TRBJ2-1; tentative D call: TRBD2 (6 bases). Germline CDR1 LGHNA, CDR2 YNFKEQ. Trimming left V 0 bases short and J 3 bases short, with 12 bases between. The length of the CDR3 is 16 residues. The CDR3 region has the DNA TGTGCCAGCAGCCAAGATTCAACGGGACTCTACAATGAGCAGTTCTTC. Its translation is CASSQDSTGLYNEQFF.

In its sample, this clonotype was seen a few times. The chain recombines TRBV12-3 or TRBV12-4 with TRBJ1-2, with D maybe TRBD1 (6 bases). V was clipped by 5 bases and J by 4 bases, with 20 bases between them. CDR3 size: 16 residues. The CDR3 is CASSRMGGASFYGYTF. The CDR3, as DNA: TGTGCCAGCAGTCGAATGGGGGGCGCTAGCTTCTATGGCTACACCTTC.

A remark on this clonotype: Possible read error: a much larger clone is one base away. The chain uses TRBV7-9 and TRBJ2-1; no clear D gene. Gene TRBJ2-7 matches the end of the DNA better, so the J call may be wrong. This CDR3 is built from 13 residues. CDR1 and CDR2 from the germline V gene are SEHNR and FQNEAQ (reference sequence). CDR3 in amino acids: CATGQISYNEQYF. The CDR3, as DNA: TGTGCCACCGGCCAGATCTCCTACAATGAGCAGTACTTC.

This clonotype came up a few times. The chain couples TRBV6-6 to TRBJ2-3; D remains unclear. The CDR3 loop spans 12 amino acids. V lost 8 bases, J lost 2 bases, and 8 bases lay in between. In germline, CDR1 is MNHNY, CDR2 SVGAGI (reference sequence). CDR3 loop: CASGPLTDTQYF. CDR3 coding DNA: TGTGCCAGCGGTCCCCTCACAGATACGCAGTATTTT.

A remark on this clonotype: At one end the junction does not follow the germline gene, possibly because of a read error. The V gene is TRBV15, the J gene TRBJ2-1; D might be TRBD2 (6 bases). The CDR3 covers 15 residues. Germline V CDR1 and CDR2: LNHNV, YYDKDF (reference sequence). The CDR3 protein is CATSTGRDLYSEQFF. The CDR3 DNA sequence: TGTGCCACCAGCACGGGGCGGGATCTCTACAGTGAGCAGTTCTTC.

The V and J genes are TRBV10-3 and TRBJ2-3; 7 bases match TRBD2. The length of the CDR3 is 14 residues. The germline gives CDR1 ENHRY, CDR2 SYGVKD. V gave up 10 bases and J gave up 0 bases; unmatched junction bases: 7. The CDR3 here is CATTPGGSTDTQYF. The CDR3, as DNA: TGTGCCACCACACCCGGGGGGAGCACAGATACGCAGTATTTT.

This clonotype has just a few counts. The chain couples TRBV7-2 to TRBJ2-5; a weak D match, TRBD2 (5 bases). The end of the DNA fits TRBJ2-7 better, so the J call may be wrong. The CDR3 is 13 residues long. The germline V gene has CDR1 SGHTA and CDR2 FQGNSA. This CDR3 reads CASSSYGVYEQYF. The CDR3 nucleotides read TGTGCCAGCAGCTCCTACGGGGTTTACGAGCAGTACTTC.

This clonotype was picked up a small number of times. The V gene is TRBV20-1, the J gene TRBJ2-1; 10 positions agree with TRBD2. Germline lookup yields CDR1 DFQATT and CDR2 SNEGSKA (reference sequence). The CDR3 runs 15 residues. The V segment lost 3 bases and the J segment 6 bases; nucleotides outside the gene matches: 8. CDR3 residues: CSASSGTSGANEQFF. CDR3 bases: TGCAGTGCTAGTTCCGGTACTAGCGGGGCCAATGAGCAGTTCTTC.

In its sample, this clonotype was seen a few times. The J gene is TRBJ2-4, the V gene TRBV4-3; 8 nucleotides line up with TRBD2. Germline V gene sequence: CDR1 LGHNA, CDR2 YSLEER. V dropped 1 base and J dropped 8; count of bases not matched to a gene: 10. The CDR3 covers 16 residues. The CDR3 spells CASSQVFGGGRDIQYF. The CDR3, as DNA: TGCGCCAGCAGCCAAGTCTTCGGGGGGGGGCGAGACATTCAGTACTTC.

The V and J genes are TRBV15 and TRBJ1-2; 9 bases are a match to TRBD1. This CDR3 is built from 16 residues. CDR1 and CDR2 from the germline V gene are LNHNV and YYDKDF (reference sequence). The J segment lost 5 bases and the V segment lost 0 bases, leaving 7 bases of the junction unmatched. The CDR3 region is CATSRDKQQGAYGYTF. CDR3 nucleotide sequence: TGTGCCACCAGCAGAGATAAGCAACAGGGGGCTTATGGCTACACCTTC.